A single T cell receptor (beta chain) is shown here with its context. Clones were read by immunoSEQ multiplex PCR, and TCRdb kept only the in-frame ones, dropping some. There are 250,000 to 350,000 clones in the sample; about 85% occur only once, and 0.7% to 0.9% lies in the top ten. Trimming removed 2 bases from V and 2 bases from J, with 10 bases in between. Germline V CDR1 and CDR2: MDHEN, SYDVKM. The CDR3 is 14 amino acids. This sample stems from a study of blood T cell repertoires in COVID-19. The overall study: Spain, Italy and the United States supplied samples that represented acute and convalescent COVID-19. The cDNA or gDNA used as material had been derived from T cells, B-cell-depleted T cells, or PBMCs.

Followed longitudinally, the Seattle patients had been enrolled during active infection. This chain joins TRBV28 and TRBJ2-7; D ambiguous. This clonotype originated in a human donor with COVID-19, enrolled during active disease. The donor label of this sample is uncertain. Sequenced sample: peripheral blood. The CDR3 loop is CASSLRQEAYEQYF. CDR3 in DNA: TGTGCCAGCAGTTTACGGCAGGAAGCCTACGAGCAGTACTTC.